This T cell receptor (beta chain) is drawn from a study of blood T cell repertoires in COVID-19. The germline V gene encodes CDR1 SGHNT and CDR2 YYREEE (reference sequence). V lost 3 bases, J lost 2 bases, and 9 bases lay in between. The CDR3 has 13 residues. The data were produced by immunoSEQ multiplex PCR, yet TCRdb's version contains in-frame clones alone and is incomplete. The sample has under 250,000 clones; almost 90% are singletons. Sequences were obtained from peripheral blood. The source of this sequence is a woman aged 55-70 years with acute or convalescent COVID-19. The chain carries TRBV5-4 and TRBJ2-7; D remains unclear. DNA for the CDR3: TGTGCCAGCAGCTCCCGTAACACCTACGAGCAGTACTTC. Encoded protein: CASSSRNTYEQYF.